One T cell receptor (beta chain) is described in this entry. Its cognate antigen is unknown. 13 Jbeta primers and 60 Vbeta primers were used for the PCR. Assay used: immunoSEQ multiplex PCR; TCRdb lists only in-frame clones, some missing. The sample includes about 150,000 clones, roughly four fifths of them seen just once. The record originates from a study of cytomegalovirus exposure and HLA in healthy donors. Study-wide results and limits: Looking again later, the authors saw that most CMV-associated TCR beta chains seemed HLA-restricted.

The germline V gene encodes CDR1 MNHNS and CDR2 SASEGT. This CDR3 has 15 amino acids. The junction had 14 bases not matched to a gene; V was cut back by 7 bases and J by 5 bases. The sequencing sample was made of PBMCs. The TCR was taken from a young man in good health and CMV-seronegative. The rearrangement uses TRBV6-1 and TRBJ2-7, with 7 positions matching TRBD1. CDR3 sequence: CASNLDRVFINEQYF. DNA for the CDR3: TGTGCCAGCAATTTAGACAGGGTTTTTATTAACGAGCAGTACTTC.